This T cell receptor (beta chain) originates from a study of identifying expanded T cells in peripheral blood. Findings and caveats of the study: Over about two and four weeks, about 15 and 18 clones changed, versus around 1.1 between replicates. Variance in clone template counts between roughly two-week samples significantly increased with total template count across all healthy donors.

CDR3 length equals 15 residues. In germline, CDR1 is SGHTS, CDR2 YDEGEE. V shed 1 base, J shed 5 bases, and the junction held 4 bases outside the gene matches. For this clone: Its antigen is currently unknown.

During the collection period, no donor immune events like infections were recorded. TCRdb's copy holds only in-frame clones and misses some; the assay was immunoSEQ multiplex PCR. The sample shows around 94,000 clones, about 87% of them seen only once. The gene calls are TRBV5-8 and TRBJ2-5; 11 nucleotides line up with TRBD2. The receptor was derived from a person aged 18-70 years in good health. Sequences were obtained from blood. The CDR3 nucleotides are TGTGCCAGCAGCTTGACTAGCGGGAGAGGCGAGACCCAGTACTTC. Encoded protein: CASSLTSGRGETQYF.